One sample yielded the 18 T cell receptor beta chains listed below, sequenced in a study of blood T cell repertoires in COVID-19. Generated by immunoSEQ multiplex PCR, the TCRdb table keeps only in-frame clones and is missing some. The table includes about half a million clones, roughly nine tenths detected once. Specimen: peripheral blood. All receptors come from a man younger than 35 with COVID-19, enrolled during active disease.

The chain employs TRBV24-1 and TRBJ2-1, with a weak D call TRBD2 (6 bases). The V gene's germline CDR1 is KGHDR and CDR2 SFDVKD. The CDR3 contains 17 residues. V gave up 3 bases and J gave up 0 bases, with 14 bases separating them. CDR3 region: CATSDLSRGSSYNEQFF. The CDR3 DNA follows: TGTGCCACCAGTGATCTATCCCGGGGGAGCTCCTACAATGAGCAGTTCTTC.

This clone was seen a single time. V gene TRBV10-2 combines with J gene TRBJ2-2; D call uncertain. Trimming removed 3 bases at V and 7 bases at J, with 6 bases between. This CDR3 has 12 residues. Per the germline V gene, CDR1 is WSHSY and CDR2 is SAAADI. CDR3 in DNA: TGCGCCAGCAGTGACGTCGGCGGGGAGCTGTTTTTT. Its protein product is CASSDVGGELFF.

Of note for this clone: Mismatch with germline at one junction end may stem from a read error. The chain recombines TRBV5-1 with TRBJ2-7, with D possibly being TRBD1 (6 bases). In germline, CDR1 is SGHRS, CDR2 YFSETQ. This CDR3 region has 15 residues. The CDR3 DNA is TGCGCCAGCAGCTTGGGTCCGGACAGCCCCTATGAGCAGTACTTC. It is translated as CASSLGPDSPYEQYF.

This clone has only one observation. J is TRBJ1-1 and V is TRBV7-9; the D gene is possibly TRBD1 (5 bases). Trimming pared 7 bases from V and 6 bases from J, leaving 9 bases between. The CDR3 loop spans 11 amino acids. The germline V gene has CDR1 SEHNR and CDR2 FQNEAQ (reference sequence). CDR3 in amino acids: CASTLGPEAFF. CDR3 bases: TGTGCCAGCACCTTGGGGCCTGAAGCTTTCTTT.

This clone is a singleton in its sample. The CDR3 spells CASSRDRGTGELFF. Here the CDR3 DNA reads TGTGCCAGCAGTCGGGACAGGGGCACCGGGGAGCTGTTTTTT. The chain joins TRBV5-8 to TRBJ2-2; TRBD1 aligns across 10 bases. Trimming cost V 5 bases and J 4 bases; bases outside gene matches: 2. In germline, CDR1 is SGHTS, CDR2 YDEGEE. This CDR3 spans 14 amino acids.

This CDR3 is CSVGDSSEKLFF. CDR3 DNA sequence: TGCAGCGTAGGGGACAGTTCTGAAAAACTGTTTTTT. V gene TRBV29-1 combines with J gene TRBJ1-4; 7 bases are shared with TRBD1. V gave up 6 bases and J gave up 7 bases; unmatched junction bases: 5. CDR1 SQVTM and CDR2 ANQGSEA come from the germline V gene. The CDR3 sequence is 12 residues long. The variable domain in full, completed from reference TRBV29-1 and TRBJ1-4, reads SAVISQKPSRDICQRGTSLTIQCQVDSQVTMMFWYRQQPGQSLTLIATANQGSEATYESGFVIDKFPISRPNLTFSTLTVSNMSPEDSSIYLCSVGDSSEKLFFGSGTQLSVL.

The chain couples TRBV6-1 to TRBJ1-2, with D perhaps TRBD1 (5 bases). The CDR3 is made up of 15 amino acids. V lost 2 bases and J lost 5, with 15 bases in between. The V gene's germline CDR1 is MNHNS and CDR2 SASEGT. As DNA, the CDR3 is TGTGCCAGCAGTGAAATGCAGGGTTTTGGTTATGGCTACACCTTC. Its protein is CASSEMQGFGYGYTF.

The CDR3 DNA reads as TGTGCCAGCAGCTTGGACGGGAGGACCTACAATGAGCAGTTCTTC. This sequence encodes CASSLDGRTYNEQFF. The gene calls are TRBV5-8 and TRBJ2-1; 7 bases are a match to TRBD2. Germline CDR1 SGHTS, CDR2 YDEGEE. This CDR3 has 15 amino acids. V was pared by 0 bases and J by 2 bases, with 2 bases of the junction left unmatched.

The chain carries TRBV7-2 and TRBJ2-5; 9 positions match TRBD2. Trimming at V came to 3 bases and at J to 5 bases, leaving 4 bases not matched to a gene. Germline loops: CDR1 SGHTA, CDR2 FQGNSA. The length of the CDR3 is 14 residues. The CDR3 loop is CASSLRGGSETQYF. In nucleotides, the CDR3 is TGTGCCAGCAGCTTGCGGGGGGGCAGCGAGACCCAGTACTTC.

The chain combines TRBV4-2 with TRBJ2-7, with D perhaps matching TRBD1 (5 bases). V was trimmed by 6 bases and J by 3 bases, leaving 9 bases between them. The CDR3 loop spans 12 amino acids. From germline, CDR1 is LGHNA and CDR2 YNFKEQ. The CDR3 nucleotides are TGTGCCAGCAGTTACCAGGGCTACGAGCAGTACTTC. Translation: CASSYQGYEQYF.

This clone was picked up a small number of times. This chain connects TRBV29-1 to TRBJ2-1; the match to TRBD2 covers 14 bases. Unmatched junction bases numbered 13, after V lost 7 bases and J lost 8 bases. CDR1 is SQVTM and CDR2 is ANQGSEA in the germline V gene. CDR3 length: 16 residues. The CDR3: CSAGTSGSRGWYEQFF. CDR3 nucleotides: TGCAGCGCCGGGACTAGCGGGAGCCGGGGGTGGTATGAGCAGTTCTTC.

The rearrangement links TRBV7-2 to TRBJ1-2, with D possibly TRBD1 on 5 matching bases. V dropped 6 bases and J dropped 4 bases, with 15 bases sitting between them. CDR3 length: 14 amino acids. Germline V gene data show CDR1 as SGHTA and CDR2 as FQGNSA. CDR3 nucleotide sequence: TGTGCCAGCAGGCAGGCAGGGTACGCCTATGGCTACACCTTC. Its protein is CASRQAGYAYGYTF.

The genes are TRBV5-8 and TRBJ1-2; D call uncertain. Per germline, CDR1 SGHTS and CDR2 YDEGEE. This CDR3 comprises 11 residues. Trimming removed 3 bases from V and 5 bases from J, with 5 bases in between. CDR3 coding DNA: TGTGCCAGCAGCTCCCGGTATGGCTACACCTTC. Amino acids: CASSSRYGYTF.

The rearrangement uses TRBV14 and TRBJ2-1, with a weak D call TRBD2 (6 bases). From germline, CDR1 is SGHDN and CDR2 FVKESK. This CDR3 comprises 17 residues. V was clipped by 3 bases and J by 5 bases, with 20 bases between them. The CDR3 region is CASSQSKAGQPDNEQFF. CDR3 bases: TGTGCCAGCAGCCAGTCCAAGGCGGGGCAGCCAGACAATGAGCAGTTCTTC.

The CDR3 sequence: CASSLGLAGYNEQFF. The CDR3, as DNA: TGTGCCAGCAGCTTAGGACTAGCGGGATACAATGAGCAGTTCTTC. V gene TRBV5-6 combines with J gene TRBJ2-1; 12 bases align to TRBD2. This CDR3 is 15 amino acids long. Germline assignment: CDR1 SGHDT and CDR2 YYEEEE. V lost 2 bases, J lost 4 bases, and 1 base stayed unmatched.

The chain recombines TRBV2 with TRBJ2-3; no firm D call. The CDR3 has 14 residues. Trimming cost V 3 bases and J 4 bases, with 11 bases left between them. The germline gives CDR1 SNHLY, CDR2 FYNNEI. The CDR3 DNA reads as TGTGCCAGCAGTGATACGGTCTATTCAGATACGCAGTATTTT. Translating it yields CASSDTVYSDTQYF.

This chain connects TRBV30 to TRBJ2-3; tentative D call: TRBD2 (6 bases). The germline V gene encodes CDR1 GTSNPN and CDR2 SVGIG (reference sequence). V lost 1 base, J lost 5 bases, and 16 bases lay in between. The CDR3 is 15 amino acids. The CDR3 bases are TGTGCCTGGAGTGCCAACCTCCAGGGAGGAGATACGCAGTATTTT. Residues: CAWSANLQGGDTQYF. Full variable domain (rest looked up from reference TRBV30 and TRBJ2-3): SQTIHQWPATLVQPVGSPLSLECTVEGTSNPNLYWYRQAAGRGLQLLFYSVGIGQISSEVPQNLSASRPQDRQFILSSKKLLLSDSGFYLCAWSANLQGGDTQYFGPGTRLTVL.

This clone appeared many times. The chain combines TRBV19 with TRBJ2-1; 7 bases agree with TRBD1. The CDR3 is made up of 12 amino acids. CDR1 and CDR2 from the germline V gene are LNHDA and SQIVND (reference sequence). V shed 11 bases and J 9 bases; nucleotides not matched to a gene: 10. DNA for the CDR3: TGTGCCCCGACAGGGCGGGTGCCTGAGCAGTTCTTC. Its translation is CAPTGRVPEQFF.